This passage covers 20 T cell receptor beta chains from one sample sequenced in a study of T cells in Graves' hyperthyroidism and ophthalmopathy. There were TCR beta CDR3 regions amplified from RNA transcripts. HTBI primers were employed in a first-round RT-PCR of the TCR CDR3. MiXCR, applied by TCRdb to the multiplex PCR reads, yields one record per CDR3 protein. The sample has about half a million distinct CDR3 sequences; roughly 20% are singletons. The sequencing input was blood. These TCRs come from a man aged 18 to 29 with Graves' hyperthyroidism.

This clonotype occurred many times. The rearrangement links TRBV20-1 to TRBJ1-5, with TRBD1 matching 9 bases. CDR1 is DFQATT, CDR2 SNEGSKA, per germline (reference sequence). The CDR3 runs 14 residues. The J segment lost 7 bases and the V segment lost 0 bases, leaving 4 bases of the junction unmatched. The CDR3 spells CSAREGTGLQPQHF. DNA for the CDR3: TGCAGTGCTAGAGAGGGGACAGGGTTACAGCCCCAGCATTTT.

V is TRBV18 and J is TRBJ2-4; 8 nucleotides align to TRBD1. CDR3 length: 15 residues. CDR1 and CDR2 from the germline V gene are KGHSH and LQKENI. J gave up 9 bases and V 6 bases, and 13 bases lay outside the gene matches. CDR3 in amino acids: CASSPGANRGSIQYF. CDR3 nucleotides: TGTGCCAGCTCCCCGGGCGCTAACAGGGGGAGCATTCAGTACTTC.

This clonotype has a count of ten or more. The chain is built from TRBV30 and TRBJ2-2; D possibly uses TRBD1 or TRBD2 (5 bases each). The germline V and J ends were trimmed by 0 bases and 7 bases, with 12 bases remaining between them. CDR3 length: 14 amino acids. Germline V gene lookup returns CDR1 GTSNPN and CDR2 SVGIG (reference sequence). This CDR3 is CAWSVGTWGGELFF. The CDR3 DNA reads TGTGCCTGGAGTGTCGGGACCTGGGGCGGGGAGCTGTTTTTT.

At least ten counts were recorded for this clonotype. V is TRBV2 and J is TRBJ1-2; D possibly corresponds to TRBD1 (6 bases). Germline V CDR1 and CDR2: SNHLY, FYNNEI. The germline V and J ends were trimmed by 2 bases and 4 bases, with 11 bases remaining between them. The CDR3 is 14 amino acids. The DNA for the CDR3 is TGTGCCAGCAGTGAATCCAGGGGCGTCTATGGCTACACCTTC. It codes for CASSESRGVYGYTF.

This clonotype was recorded at least ten times. CDR3 loop: CASKKAKGTMTGELFF. CDR3 sequence (DNA): TGTGCCAGCAAAAAGGCCAAAGGGACCATGACCGGGGAGCTGTTTTTT. The V and J genes are TRBV28 and TRBJ2-2, with D perhaps TRBD1 or TRBD2 (5 bases each). CDR1 MDHEN and CDR2 SYDVKM come from the germline V gene. Between the trimmed V and J ends, which lost 7 bases and 5 bases, there was a span of 20 bases. The CDR3 has 16 amino acids.

This clonotype showed up just a few times. J is TRBJ1-2 and V is TRBV19; TRBD1 agrees at 10 bases. The CDR3 length is 16 residues. Germline V gene data show CDR1 as LNHDA and CDR2 as SQIVND (reference sequence). V shed 4 bases, J shed 4 bases, and the junction held 9 bases outside the gene matches. The CDR3 bases are TGTGCCAGTAGTACCCCGACAGGGGGCATCAGCTATGGCTACACCTTC. It specifies CASSTPTGGISYGYTF.

This clonotype was counted ten times or more. The gene calls are TRBV25-1 and TRBJ2-7; 10 positions agree with TRBD1. Trimming took 4 bases from V and 5 from J; bases not matched to a gene: 2. The germline V gene has CDR1 MGHDK and CDR2 SYGVNS. The CDR3 loop spans 13 amino acids. In nucleotides, the CDR3 is TGTGCCAGCAGTGGACAGGGGGCGAACGAGCAGTACTTC. It translates to CASSGQGANEQYF.

The V call is TRBV7-3, the J call TRBJ2-5; D remains unclear. Germline CDR1 SGHTA, CDR2 FQGTGA. This CDR3 has 14 residues. V was clipped by 2 bases and J by 5 bases, with 12 bases between them. The CDR3 loop reads CASSLLPSSETQYF. The CDR3 DNA sequence: TGTGCCAGCAGCTTACTTCCCTCCTCTGAGACCCAGTACTTC.

At least ten counts were recorded for this clonotype. The chain couples TRBV5-1 to TRBJ2-7; D tentatively reads TRBD1 or TRBD2 (5 bases each). The CDR3 is 13 amino acids. Trimming took off 0 bases at V and 6 bases at J, with 10 bases between the two ends. Germline V gene data show CDR1 as SGHRS and CDR2 as YFSETQ. CDR3 sequence (DNA): TGCGCCAGCAGCTTGGTGGGACCCGGCGAGCAGTACTTC. Its protein product is CASSLVGPGEQYF.

This clonotype was observed a handful of times. The J gene is TRBJ2-7, the V gene TRBV27, with 8 nucleotides matching TRBD1. The germline gives CDR1 MNHEY, CDR2 SMNVEV (reference sequence). The CDR3 consists of 14 residues. V dropped 5 bases and J dropped 4; count of bases not matched to a gene: 7. The CDR3 DNA reads as TGTGCCAGCAGTCTATGGACAGGGAATTACGAGCAGTACTTC. It specifies CASSLWTGNYEQYF.

This clonotype was seen ten or more times. The J gene is TRBJ2-7, the V gene TRBV5-1; unclear D gene. The germline gives CDR1 SGHRS, CDR2 YFSETQ. This CDR3 is 13 amino acids long. V gave up 7 bases and J gave up 3 bases, with 14 bases separating them. CDR3 nucleotides: TGCGCCAGCCAGGTGGCAGAGGACTACGAGCAGTACTTC. It translates to CASQVAEDYEQYF.

The chain has TRBV7-3 and TRBJ1-1, with a tentative D call TRBD1 (5 bases). V was shortened by 9 bases and J by 0 bases, with 20 bases between the two germline ends. The CDR3 covers 16 residues. CDR1 is SGHTA, CDR2 FQGTGA, per germline. CDR3 sequence (DNA): TGTGCCAGTAGTATCACGGGGCCCCGAATGAACACTGAAGCTTTCTTT. It translates to CASSITGPRMNTEAFF.

V is TRBV11-1 and J is TRBJ2-2; D may be TRBD1 (6 bases). The ends were cut back, 4 bases at V and 6 bases at J, with 21 bases in the middle. Germline V lookup: CDR1 SGHAT, CDR2 FQDESV (reference sequence). CDR3 length: 17 residues. CDR3 nucleotides: TGTGCCAGCAGCTCCAGGACAGAGAAGGTTCCGGCCGGGGAGCTGTTTTTT. Its translation is CASSSRTEKVPAGELFF.

This clonotype was counted many times. The V call is TRBV5-5, the J call TRBJ1-1; D not resolved. V lost 6 bases and J lost 5, with 17 bases in between. The CDR3 loop spans 14 amino acids. In germline, CDR1 is SGHKS, CDR2 YYEKEE (reference sequence). The CDR3 is CASIPGVLQTEAFF. The DNA for the CDR3 is TGTGCCAGCATCCCCGGGGTTTTACAGACTGAAGCTTTCTTT.

J is TRBJ1-2 and V is TRBV19; 7 bases fit TRBD1. The CDR3 spans 10 residues. CDR1 LNHDA and CDR2 SQIVND come from the germline V gene (reference sequence). Trimming at V came to 6 bases and at J to 13 bases, leaving 5 bases not matched to a gene. The CDR3 loop is CASRCRGGTF. For the CDR3, the DNA is TGTGCCAGTAGGTGCAGGGGGGGCACCTTC.

This clonotype was detected many times. This chain uses TRBV6-5 with TRBJ1-1; weak D call: TRBD1 (5 bases). Trimming removed 0 bases from V and 3 bases from J, with 14 bases in between. There are 16 residues in the CDR3. The germline gives CDR1 MNHEY, CDR2 SVGAGI. Written as DNA, the CDR3 is TGTGCCAGCAGTTACTCGAGTGGGGCAGGGCACACTGAAGCTTTCTTT. Its translation: CASSYSSGAGHTEAFF.

This clonotype showed up many times. CDR3 loop: CASSTGGLYEQYF. The CDR3 DNA follows: TGTGCCAGCAGTACAGGTGGACTCTACGAGCAGTACTTC. The rearrangement uses TRBV27 and TRBJ2-7; D may match TRBD1 or TRBD2 (5 bases each). CDR1 is MNHEY and CDR2 is SMNVEV in the germline V gene (reference sequence). Deletions cut 5 bases from V and 3 bases from J, with 11 bases between. This CDR3 is built from 13 residues.

This clonotype was observed many times. This sequence joins TRBV2 and TRBJ1-1; the D gene is possibly TRBD1 (5 bases). From germline, CDR1 is SNHLY and CDR2 FYNNEI. V was trimmed by 7 bases and J by 9 bases, leaving 9 bases between them. This CDR3 is built from 10 residues. The CDR3 sequence is CASTGWKAFF. The CDR3, as DNA: TGTGCCAGCACAGGGTGGAAAGCTTTCTTT.

This clonotype has only a few counts. This rearrangement joins TRBV7-9 to TRBJ1-2, with 7 bases identical to TRBD1. CDR1 and CDR2 (germline): SEHNR, FQNEAQ (reference sequence). This CDR3 spans 14 amino acids. V shed 5 bases and J 7 bases; nucleotides not matched to a gene: 10. CDR3 sequence (DNA): TGTGCCAGCAGCCAAACAGGGGCGACGTTTGGCTACACCTTC. Its translation: CASSQTGATFGYTF.

This clonotype turned up a few times. The chain has TRBV5-4 and TRBJ2-7; D possibly corresponds to TRBD1 (5 bases). Trimming took 4 bases from V and 5 from J, leaving 19 bases between them. The V gene's germline CDR1 is SGHNT and CDR2 YYREEE (reference sequence). This CDR3 has 15 amino acids. This CDR3 is CASSPGPEEQDEQYF. The CDR3 DNA sequence: TGTGCCAGCAGCCCCGGACCCGAAGAACAGGACGAGCAGTACTTC.